One and the same sample provided the 19 T cell receptor beta chains below, sequenced in a study of blood T cell repertoires in COVID-19. Profiled with immunoSEQ multiplex PCR; TCRdb holds only in-frame clones, not every one. The table includes 130,000 or so clones, roughly 90% detected once. The source material was peripheral blood. The receptors here all came from a human donor with COVID-19, enrolled during active disease. The donor label of this sample is uncertain.

This clone occurred a few times. This sequence joins TRBV27 and TRBJ2-7; tentatively, D is TRBD2 (6 bases). This CDR3 contains 15 residues. Per the germline V gene, CDR1 is MNHEY and CDR2 is SMNVEV (reference sequence). With 4 bases removed from V and 6 bases from J, the gap between germline ends came to 19 bases. The CDR3 sequence is CASSSRDSFSREQYF. The CDR3 coding sequence is TGTGCCAGCAGTTCCCGGGACTCCTTCTCGCGCGAGCAGTACTTC.

This clone was counted once. The chain carries TRBV7-3 and TRBJ1-2, with D maybe TRBD1 (5 bases). Germline V lookup: CDR1 SGHTA, CDR2 FQGTGA. The germline V and J ends were trimmed by 4 bases and 6 bases, with 12 bases remaining between them. The CDR3 runs 13 residues. The DNA for the CDR3 is TGTGCCAGCAGCTCTCAGGGTAGGGATGGCTACACCTTC. Translating it yields CASSSQGRDGYTF.

V gene TRBV30 combines with J gene TRBJ1-6; possible D gene TRBD1, 6 bases. The germline V gene has CDR1 GTSNPN and CDR2 SVGIG (reference sequence). V was pared by 0 bases and J by 9 bases, with 21 bases between. CDR3 length: 17 amino acids. This chain's CDR3 is CAWSVPSDRPDPSPLHF. CDR3 nucleotides: TGTGCCTGGAGTGTACCATCCGACAGGCCCGATCCTTCACCCCTCCACTTT.

This clone appeared a few times. The rearrangement joins TRBV25-1 to TRBJ1-6, with D maybe TRBD1 (6 bases). This CDR3 spans 15 amino acids. CDR1 MGHDK and CDR2 SYGVNS come from the germline V gene. V lost 3 bases to trimming and J lost 7 bases, with 13 bases between them. CDR3 region: CASSDSGAGNSPLHF. As DNA, the CDR3 is TGTGCCAGCAGTGATTCAGGGGCAGGGAATTCACCCCTCCACTTT.

This chain joins TRBV25-1 and TRBJ2-2; D not resolved. The V end was cut by 5 bases, the J end by 2 bases, with 12 bases between. CDR3 length: 15 amino acids. CDR1 MGHDK and CDR2 SYGVNS come from the germline V gene. The CDR3, as DNA: TGTGCCAGCAGTCCCACAAAGAATAACACCGGGGAGCTGTTTTTT. It yields the protein CASSPTKNNTGELFF.

J is TRBJ2-3 and V is TRBV19; 7 bases agree with TRBD1. After removal of 5 bases from V and 0 bases from J, the junction contained 2 bases not matched to a gene. Germline V gene lookup returns CDR1 LNHDA and CDR2 SQIVND (reference sequence). The CDR3 has 14 amino acids. CDR3 coding DNA: TGTGCCAGTAGTTGGGACAGCAGCACAGATACGCAGTATTTT. Protein product: CASSWDSSTDTQYF.

The V and J genes are TRBV7-9 and TRBJ2-3; TRBD2 aligns across 10 bases. V dropped 5 bases and J dropped 0; count of bases not matched to a gene: 2. The CDR3 consists of 15 residues. Germline CDR1 and CDR2: SEHNR and FQNEAQ (reference sequence). CDR3 bases: TGTGCCAGCAGCCCACTAGCGGGGAGCACAGATACGCAGTATTTT. Translated: CASSPLAGSTDTQYF.

The gene calls are TRBV3-1 (or the pseudogene TRBV3-2) and TRBJ2-7; 7 nucleotides line up with TRBD2. CDR1 and CDR2 from the germline V gene are LGHDT and YNNKEL (reference sequence). Trimming at V came to 4 bases and at J to 3 bases, leaving 3 bases not matched to a gene. CDR3 length: 13 amino acids. The CDR3 loop reads CASSPGGNYEQYF. DNA for the CDR3: TGTGCCAGCAGCCCCGGGGGGAACTACGAGCAGTACTTC.

The rearrangement joins TRBV2 to TRBJ2-5, with D perhaps TRBD2 (7 bases). This CDR3 region has 16 residues. From germline, CDR1 is SNHLY and CDR2 FYNNEI. The V end lost 6 bases, the J end lost 2 bases, and 19 bases lay between the germline ends. CDR3 in DNA: TGTGCCAGCAGCTCCGGGTTCGGGGGGCCTCAAGAGACCCAGTACTTC. Amino acids: CASSSGFGGPQETQYF.

The rearrangement joins TRBV21-1 to TRBJ1-1; TRBD1, the table's D call, lacks a check against the DNA. TRBV21-1 is noted as a pseudogene. CDR3 length: 17 amino acids. The CDR3 sequence is CASSTRQGRRLGTEAFF. CDR3 nucleotide sequence: TGTGCCAGCAGCACTCGACAGGGGAGACGTCTGGGAACTGAAGCTTTCTTT.

V usage is TRBV28 and J usage is TRBJ2-1; 9 positions agree with TRBD1. The germline V gene encodes CDR1 MDHEN and CDR2 SYDVKM. This CDR3 spans 12 amino acids. V was pared by 9 bases and J by 7 bases, with 4 bases of the junction left unmatched. CDR3 DNA sequence: TGTGCCAGTCCACAGGGGGCGAATGAGCAGTTCTTC. Translating it yields CASPQGANEQFF.

The CDR3 protein is CAITGPSDTQYF. The CDR3 nucleotides read TGTGCCATCACCGGTCCGTCAGATACGCAGTATTTT. The chain is built from TRBV10-3 and TRBJ2-3, with unresolved D. In germline, CDR1 is ENHRY, CDR2 SYGVKD. The CDR3 sequence is 12 residues long. Trimming took off 7 bases at V and 4 bases at J, with 9 bases between the two ends.

The V gene is TRBV18, the J gene TRBJ2-6; maybe TRBD1 (6 bases). The V end lost 0 bases, the J end lost 6 bases, and 6 bases lay between the germline ends. Germline CDR1 and CDR2: KGHSH and LQKENI. This CDR3 has 14 residues. The CDR3 is CASSPPGQANVLTF. CDR3 nucleotide sequence: TGTGCCAGCTCACCACCGGGACAGGCCAACGTCCTGACTTTC.

The chain links TRBV19 to TRBJ2-1, with 10 bases identical to TRBD1. The CDR3 extends over 14 amino acids. Germline V lookup: CDR1 LNHDA, CDR2 SQIVND (reference sequence). V shed 6 bases, J shed 5 bases, and the junction held 4 bases outside the gene matches. This chain's CDR3 is CASSRQGADNEQFF. In nucleotides, the CDR3 is TGTGCCAGTAGCCGACAGGGGGCGGACAATGAGCAGTTCTTC.

The chain is built from TRBV19 and TRBJ1-1; 7 bases are shared with TRBD1. The CDR3 runs 13 residues. The germline gives CDR1 LNHDA, CDR2 SQIVND (reference sequence). J gave up 5 bases and V 7 bases, and 7 bases lay outside the gene matches. The DNA of the CDR3 is TGTGCCAGTATGCGACAGGGAGTGACTGAAGCTTTCTTT. Translating it yields CASMRQGVTEAFF. The full variable domain, its missing parts supplied by reference TRBV19 and TRBJ1-1, is DGGITQSPKYLFRKEGQNVTLSCEQNLNHDAMYWYRQDPGQGLRLIYYSQIVNDFQKGDIAEGYSVSREKKESFPLTVTSAQKNPTAFYLCASMRQGVTEAFFGQGTRLTVV.

This chain uses TRBV6-6 with TRBJ1-6; D is uncertain. Trimming pared 2 bases from V and 7 bases from J, leaving 9 bases between. The germline gives CDR1 MNHNY, CDR2 SVGAGI (reference sequence). CDR3 length equals 14 residues. CDR3 residues: CASSYTDKNSPLHF. For the CDR3, the DNA is TGTGCCAGCAGTTACACCGACAAGAATTCACCCCTCCACTTT.

This chain joins TRBV5-1 and TRBJ1-4; no reliable D call. V was clipped by 0 bases and J by 4 bases, with 4 bases between them. This CDR3 is built from 13 residues. The V gene's germline CDR1 is SGHRS and CDR2 YFSETQ. The CDR3: CASSLGLNEKLFF. CDR3 nucleotide sequence: TGCGCCAGCAGCTTGGGGCTTAATGAAAAACTGTTTTTT.

The chain combines TRBV18 with TRBJ2-7; D may be TRBD1 (6 bases). V was trimmed by 0 bases and J by 2 bases, leaving 11 bases between them. Germline-derived CDR1 and CDR2 are KGHSH and LQKENI. The CDR3 covers 15 residues. In nucleotides, the CDR3 is TGTGCCAGCTCACCACCCGGGGACACAACCTACGAGCAGTACTTC. Its translation: CASSPPGDTTYEQYF.

The rearrangement uses TRBV5-1 and TRBJ1-1; 8 bases line up with TRBD1. V dropped 2 bases and J dropped 1; count of bases not matched to a gene: 7. There are 16 residues in the CDR3. Germline lookup yields CDR1 SGHRS and CDR2 YFSETQ. The CDR3, as DNA: TGCGCCAGCAGCTTTACCTCAGGGGGCGGGAACACTGAAGCTTTCTTT. Residues: CASSFTSGGGNTEAFF.